The clone carrying this T cell receptor (beta chain) occurred once. TCR beta CDR3 region amplification was performed from RNA transcripts. A set of HTBI primers served as the primers for a first-round RT-PCR of the TCR CDR3. TCRdb reprocessed the multiplex PCR reads via MiXCR and lists one record per CDR3 protein. The sample contains 480,000 or so distinct CDR3 sequences, 46% of which appear only once. This entry is derived from a study of T cells in Graves' hyperthyroidism and ophthalmopathy. Germline CDR1 and CDR2: SGHTA and FQGNSA. The CDR3 has 15 residues. V dropped 0 bases and J dropped 6; count of bases not matched to a gene: 4.

The chain has TRBV7-2 and TRBJ1-4, with 7 nucleotides matching TRBD1. This clonotype was obtained from an adult woman with Graves' disease, either hyperthyroidism or ophthalmopathy (not recorded which). The source material was peripheral blood or thyroid tissue (not recorded which). The DNA of the CDR3 is TGTGCCAGCAGCTTAGCACAGGGGAAGTATGAAAAACTGTTTTTT. It is translated as CASSLAQGKYEKLFF.